What follows are 28 T cell receptor beta chains derived from one specimen sequenced in a study of beta chain features in type 1 diabetes. All of the isolated RNA was reverse transcribed, so expressed TCRB transcripts were sequenced. Data came from immunoSEQ multiplex PCR; TCRdb stores just in-frame clones and leaves some out. The repertoire has roughly 500,000 clones, more than 9.5% of them found once; the top ten carry about 0.045%. Sequenced sample: naive CD4+ T cells from blood. These receptors were taken from a woman aged 18-29 years in good health.

This chain links TRBV2 with TRBJ2-5; D is possibly TRBD1 (6 bases). This CDR3 comprises 13 residues. V gave up 11 bases and J gave up 1 base, with 14 bases separating them. Per germline, CDR1 SNHLY and CDR2 FYNNEI. The DNA for the CDR3 is TGTGCCGGAACAAAAGGGGGCCAAGAGACCCAGTACTTC. Translation: CAGTKGGQETQYF.

The chain couples TRBV29-1 to TRBJ1-5; D uncertain. V was shortened by 0 bases and J by 9 bases, with 12 bases between the two germline ends. The V gene's germline CDR1 is SQVTM and CDR2 ANQGSEA. The CDR3 sequence is 13 residues long. The CDR3 sequence: CSVEDSRRGPQHF. CDR3 coding DNA: TGCAGCGTTGAAGACAGCCGACGGGGGCCCCAGCATTTT.

This clone was recorded a few times. The sample carries other DNA sequences with the same CDR3. The chain couples TRBV29-1 to TRBJ1-1; no clear D gene. Germline-derived CDR1 and CDR2 are SQVTM and ANQGSEA. The CDR3 has 11 residues. Trimming took 4 bases from V and 1 from J, leaving 4 bases between them. Written as DNA, the CDR3 is TGCAGCGTTGTGGAGAACACTGAAGCTTTCTTT. Translating gives CSVVENTEAFF.

This rearrangement joins TRBV30 to TRBJ2-1; 11 positions agree with TRBD1. V was clipped by 5 bases and J by 9 bases; unmatched bases: 9. Per the germline V gene, CDR1 is GTSNPN and CDR2 is SVGIG (reference sequence). The CDR3 has 14 amino acids. CDR3 nucleotide sequence: TGTGCCTGGCGTCCAGGACAGGGGGCATTTGAGCAGTTCTTC. Its protein product is CAWRPGQGAFEQFF.

This clone appeared many times. This sequence joins TRBV15 and TRBJ2-7, with D perhaps TRBD2 (6 bases). Between the trimmed V and J ends, which lost 1 base and 6 bases, there was a span of 13 bases. Germline CDR1 LNHNV, CDR2 YYDKDF (reference sequence). The CDR3 has 14 residues. This CDR3 is CATSRGGGVSEQYV. Here the CDR3 DNA reads TGTGCCACCAGCAGAGGAGGAGGGGTAAGCGAGCAGTACGTC.

This clone was detected a few times. Other DNA sequences in the sample encode the same CDR3. The chain joins TRBV9 to TRBJ2-3, with D unclear. CDR1 and CDR2 (germline): SGDLS, YYNGEE. Deletions cut 0 bases from V and 1 base from J, with 6 bases between. The CDR3 loop spans 14 amino acids. CDR3 sequence (DNA): TGTGCCAGCAGCGTAGGCCAGGGCACAGATACGCAGTATTTT. This gives the protein CASSVGQGTDTQYF.

This clone was counted only a few times. The CDR3 DNA follows: TGTGCCACCAGCAGAGATCTAGTCGGCTTTAATGAAAAACTGTTTTTT. This encodes CATSRDLVGFNEKLFF. The J gene is TRBJ1-4, the V gene TRBV15; no reliable D call. CDR1 and CDR2 from the germline V gene are LNHNV and YYDKDF (reference sequence). V lost 0 bases to trimming and J lost 4 bases, with 12 bases between them. The CDR3 totals 16 residues.

The chain employs TRBV6-7 and TRBJ1-5; D is uncertain. TRBV6-7 is an ORF, with its function uncertain. Between the trimmed V and J ends, which lost 6 bases and 7 bases, there was a span of 7 bases. The CDR3 is made up of 11 amino acids. The CDR3 is CASRNIQPQHF. The DNA of the CDR3 is TGTGCCAGCAGAAACATACAGCCCCAGCATTTT.

This clone has a handful of counts. The gene calls are TRBV2 and TRBJ2-7; no clear D gene. Per the germline V gene, CDR1 is SNHLY and CDR2 is FYNNEI. V lost 4 bases and J 5 bases, leaving 12 bases between the germline ends. CDR3 length: 13 amino acids. The CDR3, as DNA: TGTGCCAGCAGTGTTGGCTTACCGAACGAGCAGTACTTC. Protein: CASSVGLPNEQYF. The complete variable domain, with remaining parts taken from reference TRBV2 and TRBJ2-7, reads EPEVTQTPSHQVTQMGQEVILRCVPISNHLYFYWYRQILGQKVEFLVSFYNNEISEKSEIFDDQFSVERPDGSNFTLKIRSTKLEDSAMYFCASSVGLPNEQYFGPGTRLTVT.

The chain combines TRBV7-9 with TRBJ1-2; D ambiguous. The CDR3 covers 14 residues. The germline V and J ends were trimmed by 5 bases and 7 bases, with 17 bases remaining between them. Germline V gives CDR1 SEHNR, CDR2 FQNEAQ (reference sequence). The chain's CDR3 is CASSQAGGDSGYTF. The DNA of the CDR3 is TGTGCCAGCAGCCAGGCGGGTGGGGATTCTGGCTACACCTTC.

The chain carries TRBV5-1 and TRBJ2-2; 8 nucleotides align to TRBD2. Looked up from germline, CDR1 is SGHRS and CDR2 is YFSETQ. Losses at the gene ends were 4 bases for V and 7 bases for J; bases not matched to a gene: 3. The CDR3 runs to 13 residues. CDR3 DNA sequence: TGCGCCAGCAGCGGAGCGGGAGACGGGGAGCTGTTTTTT. Translation: CASSGAGDGELFF.

In this sample, this clone turned up a few times. This CDR3 reads CASSYEGGNIQYF. The CDR3 DNA reads TGTGCCAGCAGTTACGAGGGAGGAAACATTCAGTACTTC. V usage is TRBV6-6 and J usage is TRBJ2-4, with D possibly matching TRBD2 (6 bases). This CDR3 comprises 13 residues. The V end lost 2 bases, the J end lost 6 bases, and 8 bases lay between the germline ends. The germline gives CDR1 MNHNY, CDR2 SVGAGI (reference sequence).

The CDR3 nucleotides read TGTGCCAGCAGCTCCGCCGGTGGGGCCCTTAGCACAGATACGCAGTATTTT. This encodes CASSSAGGALSTDTQYF. V gene TRBV7-2 combines with J gene TRBJ2-3, with D maybe TRBD1 (5 bases). The germline V gene has CDR1 SGHTA and CDR2 FQGNSA. The CDR3 is made up of 17 amino acids. Trimming pared 4 bases from V and 0 bases from J, leaving 17 bases between.

There are a few counts of this clone. The rearrangement links TRBV9 to TRBJ2-5, with D tentatively TRBD2 (5 bases). The CDR3 loop spans 13 amino acids. V gave up 4 bases and J gave up 0 bases, with 7 bases separating them. Germline lookup yields CDR1 SGDLS and CDR2 YYNGEE. Here the CDR3 DNA reads TGTGCCAGCAGCAGGGAGTACCAAGAGACCCAGTACTTC. It translates to CASSREYQETQYF.

The V and J genes are TRBV30 and TRBJ2-1; TRBD1 agrees at 11 bases. V lost 7 bases to trimming and J lost 7 bases; unmatched junction nucleotides: 9. CDR1 is GTSNPN and CDR2 is SVGIG in the germline V gene (reference sequence). The CDR3 totals 14 residues. The CDR3 reads CAFHPGQGGNEQFF. The CDR3 DNA sequence: TGTGCCTTCCATCCGGGACAGGGGGGGAATGAGCAGTTCTTC.

This clone was detected a few times. The chain links TRBV4-1 to TRBJ2-5; TRBD1 or TRBD2 may be the D gene (6 bases each). Germline assignment: CDR1 MGHRA and CDR2 YSYEKL. V was cut by 2 bases and J by 5 bases, with 15 bases left in between. This CDR3 comprises 15 residues. The CDR3: CASSQPRGAMETQYF. CDR3 coding DNA: TGCGCCAGCAGCCAACCAAGGGGGGCAATGGAGACCCAGTACTTC.

This clone was found many times. The chain has TRBV30 and TRBJ1-1, with 8 nucleotides matching TRBD1. The V gene end was trimmed by 3 bases and the J gene end by 7 bases; junction bases not matched to a gene: 4. The germline gives CDR1 GTSNPN, CDR2 SVGIG (reference sequence). The CDR3 extends over 12 amino acids. CDR3 residues: CAWRGTGYEAFF. CDR3 nucleotides: TGTGCCTGGAGGGGGACAGGCTATGAAGCTTTCTTT.

This clone was observed a handful of times. V is TRBV20-1 and J is TRBJ2-7; 10 bases fit TRBD1. The CDR3 is made up of 11 amino acids. Trimming took 5 bases from V and 10 from J; bases not matched to a gene: 5. Germline values: CDR1 DFQATT, CDR2 SNEGSKA (reference sequence). The CDR3 sequence is CSAARDRGQYV. In nucleotides, the CDR3 is TGCAGTGCTGCCCGGGACAGGGGACAGTACGTC.

A few counts support this clone. V gene TRBV29-1 combines with J gene TRBJ2-3, with D perhaps matching TRBD1 (6 bases). The CDR3 is made up of 13 amino acids. CDR1 and CDR2 from the germline V gene are SQVTM and ANQGSEA. V was pared by 5 bases and J by 3 bases, with 12 bases between. The CDR3 region is CSVIRTETDTQYF. CDR3 bases: TGCAGCGTTATAAGGACAGAGACAGATACGCAGTATTTT.

This clone was seen more than once but under ten times. The chain recombines TRBV7-3 with TRBJ1-4, with unresolved D. Looked up from germline, CDR1 is SGHTA and CDR2 is FQGTGA. The germline V and J ends were trimmed by 5 bases and 4 bases, with 8 bases remaining between them. The CDR3 has 13 amino acids. The CDR3 sequence: CASSLGRNEKLFF. CDR3 nucleotide sequence: TGTGCCAGCAGCCTCGGACGTAATGAAAAACTGTTTTTT.

The chain is built from TRBV28 and TRBJ2-1, with D maybe TRBD1 (7 bases). The CDR3 is 12 amino acids. The V gene's germline CDR1 is MDHEN and CDR2 SYDVKM. V lost 7 bases and J lost 10, with 14 bases in between. CDR3 DNA sequence: TGTGCCAGCACCCTACAGGGGAGGGAGCAGTTCTTC. Encoded protein: CASTLQGREQFF.

This clone was counted between two and nine times. The chain links TRBV15 to TRBJ2-5, with D unclear. V was trimmed by 0 bases and J by 4 bases, leaving 6 bases between them. The germline CDR1 and CDR2 sequences are LNHNV and YYDKDF (reference sequence). The CDR3 is 13 residues long. The CDR3 DNA reads as TGTGCCACCAGCAGAGATGTAAGAGAGACCCAGTACTTC. Protein sequence: CATSRDVRETQYF.

The CDR3 DNA sequence: TGTGCCAGCAGCTTAGCGGTGCTTGCCCAAGAGACCCAGTACTTC. This encodes CASSLAVLAQETQYF. The rearrangement uses TRBV7-2 and TRBJ2-5; D not certain. The V gene lost 0 bases and the J gene lost 1 base, with 9 bases spanning the gap. CDR1 and CDR2 (germline): SGHTA, FQGNSA. The CDR3 is made up of 15 amino acids.

There are a few counts of this clone. V gene TRBV18 combines with J gene TRBJ2-1; 8 nucleotides agree with TRBD1. The V gene end was trimmed by 4 bases and the J gene end by 9 bases; junction bases not matched to a gene: 2. CDR1 is KGHSH and CDR2 is LQKENI in the germline V gene. The CDR3 is 12 amino acids. The DNA of the CDR3 is TGTGCCAGCTCACTAGACAGGGGTGAGCAGTTCTTC. Its protein product is CASSLDRGEQFF.

This clone was counted between two and nine times. The rearrangement links TRBV18 to TRBJ1-1, with D unresolved. CDR1 and CDR2 from the germline V gene are KGHSH and LQKENI. Trimming shortened V by 4 bases and J by 1 base, and 7 bases separated the two germline ends. CDR3 size: 13 residues. CDR3 in amino acids: CASSREKNTEAFF. The CDR3 bases are TGTGCCAGCTCACGAGAGAAGAACACTGAAGCTTTCTTT.

The chain carries TRBV27 and TRBJ1-5; D is undetermined. Trimming stripped 4 bases from V and 0 bases from J, with 4 bases between. Germline loops: CDR1 MNHEY, CDR2 SMNVEV (reference sequence). The CDR3 length is 13 residues. Here the CDR3 reads CASSWYSNQPQHF. CDR3 nucleotides: TGTGCCAGCAGTTGGTATAGCAATCAGCCCCAGCATTTT.

The J gene is TRBJ2-1, the V gene TRBV30; no firm D call. The CDR3 contains 14 residues. Germline CDR1 is GTSNPN and CDR2 is SVGIG (reference sequence). With 4 bases removed from V and 3 bases from J, the gap between germline ends came to 13 bases. CDR3 in DNA: TGTGCCTGGACCCGCCTTGACGGCTACAATGAGCAGTTCTTC. This encodes CAWTRLDGYNEQFF.

This clone was detected a few times. V usage is TRBV5-1 and J usage is TRBJ2-1, with 9 positions matching TRBD2. V shed 0 bases and J 0 bases; nucleotides not matched to a gene: 4. Germline-derived CDR1 and CDR2 are SGHRS and YFSETQ. The CDR3 extends over 17 amino acids. The CDR3 here is CASSLGLADASYNEQFF. The CDR3 region has the DNA TGCGCCAGCAGCTTGGGACTAGCGGACGCCTCCTACAATGAGCAGTTCTTC.